This record looks at one T cell receptor beta chain sequence and its context. What it binds is not known. These data are taken from a study of T cells expressing NK-cell markers. The germline V gene has CDR1 LNHNV and CDR2 YYDKDF (reference sequence). The CDR3 loop spans 15 amino acids. The cDNA for TCR beta came from 5'RACE template switching with UMIs. TCRdb processed the 5' RACE reads again and assigns one entry to each CDR3 protein, with no DNA. In all, the sample yields a few hundred thousand distinct CDR3 sequences. Overall study findings and caveats: The CD3+CD56-NKG2C+ fraction was also led by these clonotypes in several donors. What remained unclear was the HCMV specificity of expanded NKG2C+ T cell clones.

The specimen sequenced was blood T cells: a sorted CD56 or NKG2C T cell subset, CD4+ or CD8+ T cells, or bulk PBMC T cells (not recorded which). The J gene is TRBJ2-1, the V gene TRBV15; without DNA, the TCRdb call of TRBD1 cannot be checked. The sequence came from a man aged 18-70 years in good health. The CDR3 spells CATSRGGSGQSGQFF.